This T cell receptor beta chain was identified during a study of a mutant IDH1 vaccine in newly diagnosed glioma. Across the study: A roughly 60% male, approximately 38% female split and a mean age of about 40 years characterized treated patients. Held at week 35, visit V12 was the safety follow-up, and visit V13 followed at week 47.

Broader study findings: No link was apparently found between pseudoprogression and changes in top peripheral T cell clonotypes.

The germline V gene encodes CDR1 SGDLS and CDR2 YYNGEE. There are 14 residues in the CDR3. Trimming cost V 4 bases and J 7 bases, with 17 bases left between them. Time point reported: week 47, end of study. The vaccine gave 300 ug of a 20-mer mutant IDH1 peptide subcutaneously per dose. TCRdb's copy holds only in-frame clones and misses some; the assay was immunoSEQ multiplex PCR. The sample has 50,000 to 65,000 clones; roughly four fifths are singletons. As regards this clone: The target antigen is unknown.

The chain recombines TRBV9 with TRBJ1-2; tentative D call: TRBD1 (5 bases). The source material was PBMCs, sampled from a glioma patient whose treatment included an IDH1 peptide vaccine. The receptor was isolated from a woman in her 50s with glioma. The CDR3 reads CASSSSGARGGYTF. The CDR3 bases are TGTGCCAGCAGCTCGAGTGGGGCCCGTGGTGGCTACACCTTC.